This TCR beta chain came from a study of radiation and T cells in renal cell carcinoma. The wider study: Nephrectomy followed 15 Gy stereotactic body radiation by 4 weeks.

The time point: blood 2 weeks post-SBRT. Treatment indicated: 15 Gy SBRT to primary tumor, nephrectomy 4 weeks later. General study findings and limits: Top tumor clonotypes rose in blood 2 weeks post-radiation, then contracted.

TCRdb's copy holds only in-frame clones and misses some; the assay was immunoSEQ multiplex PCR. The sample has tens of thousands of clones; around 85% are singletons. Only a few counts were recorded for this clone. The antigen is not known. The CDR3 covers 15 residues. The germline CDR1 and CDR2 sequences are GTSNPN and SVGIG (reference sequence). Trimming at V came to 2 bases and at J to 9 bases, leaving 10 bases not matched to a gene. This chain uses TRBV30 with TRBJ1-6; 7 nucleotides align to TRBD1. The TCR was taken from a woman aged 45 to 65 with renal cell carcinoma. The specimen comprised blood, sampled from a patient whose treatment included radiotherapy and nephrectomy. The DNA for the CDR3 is TGTGCCTGGAGTCCCCCAAACAGGGGTATTTCACCCCTCCACTTT. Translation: CAWSPPNRGISPLHF.